These T cell receptor beta chains were read from a single sample in a study of cytomegalovirus exposure and HLA in healthy donors. Produced via immunoSEQ multiplex PCR; TCRdb's table is partial and in-frame only. The table lists approximately 120,000 clones, approximately 17% of them singletons. What was sequenced was PBMCs. The receptors originated from a female donor in good health and CMV-seropositive. The CDR3 runs from the conserved cysteine through the conserved F or W. Each record gives: J gene, clone size, V gene, D gene, CDR3 protein, CDR3 DNA. A D gene is named only where the DNA matches it firmly. Size is omitted from some rows. Given values are once, few, many or a class for expanded clones.

>TRBJ2-7|few|TRBV6-5|TRBD1
CASSFDREYEQYF
TGTGCCAGCAGTTTCGACAGGGAGTACGAGCAGTACTTC
>TRBJ2-7|few|TRBV13|TRBD2
CASTSTPGGREQYF
TGTGCCAGCACCTCCACCCCGGGGGGGCGAGAGCAGTACTTC
>TRBJ1-5|few|TRBV23-1|TRBD1
CASSHRQGVRSRNQPQHF
TGCGCCAGCAGTCATCGACAGGGTGTTAGATCCCGCAATCAGCCCCAGCATTTT
>TRBJ1-1|few|TRBV7-6|-
CASRGEGVDTEAFF
TGTGCCAGCAGAGGAGAAGGCGTTGACACTGAAGCTTTCTTT
>TRBJ2-1|-|TRBV5-4|TRBD2
CASSLGWTSGSSRQDEQFF
TGTGCCAGCAGCTTGGGGTGGACTAGCGGGAGTTCAAGACAGGATGAGCAGTTCTTC
>TRBJ2-7|-|TRBV28|-
CASSDPDRYYEQYF
TGTGCCAGCAGTGACCCTGACAGGTACTACGAGCAGTACTTC
>TRBJ2-5|-|TRBV5-6|TRBD2
CASSLVASGGARETQYF
TGTGCCAGCAGCTTGGTCGCTAGCGGGGGGGCCAGAGAGACCCAGTACTTC
>TRBJ2-7|few|TRBV28|-
CASQRAYEQYF
TGTGCCAGCCAAAGAGCCTACGAGCAGTACTTC
>TRBJ2-5|once|TRBV7-9|-
CASSFHIGQQETQYF
TGTGCCAGCAGCTTTCATATTGGACAACAAGAGACCCAGTACTTC
>TRBJ2-7|-|TRBV27|TRBD1
CASRGQGFSEQYF
TGTGCCAGCAGAGGACAGGGGTTCAGCGAGCAGTACTTC
>TRBJ2-3|-|TRBV7-3|-
CASSSSGFWTDTQYF
TGTGCCAGCAGCTCCTCAGGGTTCTGGACAGATACGCAGTATTTT
>TRBJ1-6|few|TRBV6-5|-
CASSLVGSSYNSPLHF
TGTGCCAGCAGTTTAGTAGGGAGCTCCTATAATTCACCCCTCCACTTT
>TRBJ2-3|-|TRBV7-2|TRBD2
CASSFWNSGRFSRTDTQYF
TGTGCCAGCAGCTTTTGGAATAGCGGGAGATTCTCACGCACAGATACGCAGTATTTT
>TRBJ1-3|once|TRBV5-6|TRBD1
CASSLRTGIFDTIYF
TGTGCCAGCAGCTTGAGGACAGGGATTTTTGACACCATATATTTT
>TRBJ2-3|few|TRBV2|-
CASNLDQARTDTQYF
TGTGCCAGCAATTTGGATCAGGCCCGCACAGATACGCAGTATTTT
>TRBJ2-1|-|TRBV6-5|-
CASSYLRLVGRGQQFF
TGTGCCAGCAGTTACCTCCGACTAGTGGGTCGTGGGCAGCAGTTCTTC
>TRBJ2-7|few|TRBV5-6|TRBD1
CASSITPGTGNPYEQYF
TGTGCCAGCAGCATTACTCCCGGGACAGGGAACCCCTACGAGCAGTACTTC
>TRBJ2-3|few|TRBV13|-
CASSSGAVTDTQYF
TGTGCCAGCAGCTCAGGGGCAGTCACAGATACGCAGTATTTT
>TRBJ2-7|few|TRBV10-1|-
CASSGGETYEQYF
TGCGCCAGCAGCGGCGGGGAGACCTACGAGCAGTACTTC
>TRBJ2-3|-|TRBV5-1|-
CASSELGTSDTQYF
TGCGCCAGCAGCGAACTAGGAACCTCAGATACGCAGTATTTT
>TRBJ2-2|-|TRBV28|TRBD2
CASSGTSGSGNTGELFF
TGTGCCAGCAGTGGGACTAGCGGGAGCGGTAACACCGGGGAGCTGTTTTTT
>TRBJ2-7|-|TRBV7-2|TRBD1
CASSPRTGYEQYF
TGTGCCAGCAGCCCCCGGACAGGTTACGAGCAGTACTTC
>TRBJ2-7|few|TRBV6-5|TRBD2
CASTPAGDSYEQYF
TGTGCCAGCACCCCGGCGGGAGATTCGTACGAGCAGTACTTC
>TRBJ1-6|few|TRBV4-1|-
CASSLPVAESSYNSPLHF
TGCGCCAGCAGCCTACCAGTTGCGGAAAGCTCCTATAATTCACCCCTCCACTTT
>TRBJ2-3|few|TRBV5-5|-
CASSLRVGGRPDTQYF
TGTGCCAGCAGCTTGCGTGTGGGAGGCCGCCCAGATACGCAGTATTTT
>TRBJ1-6|few|TRBV9|TRBD1
CASSVGQGRSYNSPLHF
TGTGCCAGCAGCGTAGGACAGGGGAGGTCCTATAATTCACCCCTCCACTTT
>TRBJ1-6|few|TRBV30|-
CAWNRGSSYNSPLHF
TGTGCCTGGAATCGAGGGAGCTCCTATAATTCACCCCTCCACTTT
>TRBJ1-2|few|TRBV30|-
CAWSRIGGYTF
TGTGCCTGGAGTCGAATCGGTGGCTACACCTTC
>TRBJ2-5|-|TRBV2|TRBD2
CASSRTLAGVGGTQYF
TGTGCCAGCAGCCGAACTCTAGCGGGGGTGGGGGGGACCCAGTACTTC
>TRBJ2-7|few|TRBV7-9|TRBD1
CASSPRTGEYEQYF
TGTGCCAGCAGCCCACGGACAGGGGAGTACGAGCAGTACTTC
>TRBJ2-5|-|TRBV4-1|-
CASSQVFRGALETQYF
TGCGCCAGCAGCCAAGTTTTCCGGGGGGCCTTGGAGACCCAGTACTTC
>TRBJ2-2|-|TRBV4-3|-
CASSQVSGATGELFF
TGCGCCAGCAGCCAAGTTTCAGGGGCCACCGGGGAGCTGTTTTTT
>TRBJ1-2|-|TRBV4-3|TRBD1
CASSQGQGFGGYTF
TGCGCCAGCAGCCAGGGACAGGGGTTCGGTGGCTACACCTTC
>TRBJ2-7|-|TRBV2|-
CASSPFYEQYF
TGTGCCAGCAGTCCATTTTACGAGCAGTACTTC
>TRBJ1-6|-|TRBV28|TRBD1
CASRIRQGIGDSPLHF
TGTGCCAGCAGAATCCGACAGGGGATTGGAGATTCACCCCTCCACTTT
>TRBJ2-1|-|TRBV4-1|-
CASSQGRTALIYNEQFF
TGCGCCAGCAGCCAAGGTCGGACAGCCCTTATCTACAATGAGCAGTTCTTC
>TRBJ2-7|-|TRBV29-1|TRBD1
CSVGIGTGGYEQYF
TGCAGCGTTGGCATCGGGACAGGGGGGTACGAGCAGTACTTC
>TRBJ2-5|-|TRBV7-7|TRBD1
CASSPGTGLVETQYF
TGTGCTAGCAGCCCCGGGACAGGGTTGGTGGAGACCCAGTACTTC
>TRBJ2-7|-|TRBV5-1|-
CASRLDFMYEQYF
TGCGCCAGCAGATTGGACTTTATGTACGAGCAGTACTTC
>TRBJ1-1|few|TRBV7-9|-
CASSLGDGGDTEAFF
TGTGCCAGCAGCTTAGGGGACGGGGGGGACACTGAAGCTTTCTTT
>TRBJ1-4|-|TRBV7-9|-
CASSLGAGTNEKLFF
TGTGCCAGCAGCTTAGGGGCCGGAACTAATGAAAAACTGTTTTTT
>TRBJ2-7|-|TRBV4-2|TRBD2
CASSQSLAGGDEQYF
TGTGCCAGCAGCCAATCCCTAGCGGGAGGCGACGAGCAGTACTTC
>TRBJ1-5|-|TRBV27|TRBD1
CASSSRSFGTGFNQPQHF
TGTGCCAGCAGTTCCAGAAGTTTCGGGACAGGGTTCAATCAGCCCCAGCATTTT
>TRBJ1-5|-|TRBV18|-
CASSGGGNQPQHF
TGTGCCAGCTCAGGGGGGGGCAACCAGCCCCAGCATTTT